This T cell receptor beta chain came from a study of T cell responses to AZD1222 COVID-19 vaccine (dated by TCRdb to about 2021). About the investigation overall: A total of 230 to 250 trial participants underwent TCR sequencing, of whom approximately 210 received two doses of AZD1222 and about 25 received two doses of the MenACWY control vaccine. Trial participants were enrolled by age into 18-55, 56-69 and 70-plus year subgroups, with around 140, 26 and 57 TCR-sequenced participants respectively.

Including the terminal cysteine and phenylalanine, the CDR3 comprises 15 residues. The kept DNA is CDR3 alone, 45 bases in frame from the first base. Reading the germline V gene (reference sequence) gives CDR1 LGHDT and CDR2 YNNKEL. Trimming takes 4 bases off V and 5 bases off J; junction bases not matched to a gene: 4. General conclusions and limits of the study: Vaccine-associated CD4 TCRs spanned the whole spike protein, with dominant responses in regions 160-218 and 743-854. Conclusions about previously exposed vaccinees were limited because only a handful of AZD1222 recipients were SARS-CoV-2 seropositive at baseline. In the small 56-69-year group, the increase in depth fell short of significance, most likely because of low power. Nearly half of unique spike-specific TCRs reportedly recognized epitopes outside regions mutated in the B.1.351 and B.1.1.7 variants. Participants were mostly white British, with more females than males. The authors suggested clonal diversity may have been underestimated. A significant rise in spike-specific TCR breadth and depth was observed after two AZD1222 doses relative to day 0 and relative to MenACWY recipients. Because no day 14 peak-response samples were available, the repertoires could be characterized only after the peak T cell response.

The time point label, as the study defines it: about 28 days (+/-7) after the second vaccine dose. AZD1222 recipients whose second dose came at about 4 weeks and those whose second dose came at about 12 weeks were combined into one group, since spike-specific TCR depth and breadth did not differ between the two schedules. The vaccinee samples were drawn from two UK trials, COV001 and COV002, one of which was a single-blind randomized controlled phase 2/3 trial testing AZD1222 (ChAdOx1 nCoV-19) in healthy adults. Trial participant PBMC samples were collected at day 0 and day 28 after the second dose for TCRbeta chain sequencing. The CDR3 regions of human TCRbeta chains were subjected to immunosequencing. As for how the authors treated the data: TCRs in the repertoires were matched against a reference library of SARS-CoV-2-specific TCRs that had been generated with the MIRA antigen-specificity platform. Breadth was defined as the fraction of unique TCRs that were SARS-CoV-2-associated, and depth was defined as the fraction of total T cells that were SARS-CoV-2-associated. Using the MIRA data, every spike-specific TCR was mapped to the spike region that the TCR reacted to and assigned to either a CD4 or a CD8 class. Log10-transformed breadth and depth values were compared by one-way ANOVA with Sidak's multiple comparisons tests. This immuneACCESS table, as held by TCRdb, lists in-frame sequences with V and J called but not all clones. Of the missing ones, under half trace to an unresolved V gene in checked studies; the others have no known cause. V and J calls and clone size come straight from that table; D and trimming were deduced from the DNA. The sample records 160,000 or so clones, 87% of which are singletons. The leading ten clones occupy over 8% of the sample.

As regards this clone: Its antigen is not yet known. Nothing much larger sits one base from this clone, and base qualities are not available. Other DNA sequences of this sample code for an identical CDR3.

Recombination connected TRBV3-1 (or the pseudogene TRBV3-2) to TRBJ2-2, and 10 bases in between align with TRBD1. Sequencing was performed on peripheral blood, taken 28 days after the second AZD1222 dose. This clonotype originated in an adult who received the AZD1222 COVID-19 vaccine. The DNA sequence reads TGTGCCAGCAGCCCGGACAGGGGGTATACCGGGGAGCTGTTTTTT. The resulting protein is CASSPDRGYTGELFF.